These 22 T cell receptor beta chains originate from one sample sequenced in a study of regulatory T cells in long-lasting Graves disease. Time point denoted: newly diagnosed GD, antithyroid drugs for less than 3 months. The authors made the TCR library using RNA they extracted from PBMCs. HTBI primers from iRepertoire and Arm-PCR of CDR3 regions yielded the TCR beta libraries. TCRdb redid the calling of the multiplex PCR reads with MiXCR, one entry per CDR3 protein. Of hundreds of thousands of distinct CDR3 sequences listed, 16% are singletons. The same data also went into a second study, on T cells in Graves' hyperthyroidism and ophthalmopathy.

The specimen comprised peripheral blood mononuclear cells (PBMCs), sampled at new diagnosis, from a patient treated with antithyroid drugs. These receptors were collected from a woman aged 30 to 39 with Graves disease.

This clonotype was recorded many times. The rearrangement links TRBV4-2 to TRBJ1-5, with unresolved D. The CDR3 spans 15 residues. Trimming stripped 0 bases from V and 1 base from J, with 7 bases between. Germline V gives CDR1 LGHNA, CDR2 YNFKEQ. The CDR3 region is CASSQDRGSNQPQHF. The DNA of the CDR3 is TGTGCCAGCAGCCAAGACAGAGGAAGCAATCAGCCCCAGCATTTT.

Ten or more counts support this clonotype. CDR3 sequence: CASSSDRAEQYF. CDR3 DNA sequence: TGTGCCAGCAGCTCGGACAGGGCCGAGCAGTACTTC. The chain has TRBV11-2 and TRBJ2-7; 8 nucleotides match TRBD1. Trimming took 4 bases from V and 6 from J; bases not matched to a gene: 2. Germline V CDR1 and CDR2: SGHAT, FQNNGV. The CDR3 sequence is 12 residues long.

This chain joins TRBV5-1 and TRBJ1-3; D is unresolved. Deletions cut 5 bases from V and 2 bases from J, with 11 bases between. The V gene's germline CDR1 is SGHRS and CDR2 YFSETQ. CDR3 length: 14 amino acids. CDR3 bases: TGCGCCAGCAGTGTTGGGGTCCCTGGAAACACCATATATTTT. Translation gives CASSVGVPGNTIYF.

A few counts support this clonotype. The rearrangement uses TRBV29-1 and TRBJ2-1; the match to TRBD2 covers 11 bases. Germline V gene lookup returns CDR1 SQVTM and CDR2 ANQGSEA. The V gene end was trimmed by 3 bases and the J gene end by 8 bases; junction bases not matched to a gene: 6. The CDR3 runs to 14 residues. The CDR3 here is CSVEIAGGPYEQFF. CDR3 nucleotides: TGCAGCGTTGAGATAGCGGGAGGGCCCTATGAGCAGTTCTTC.

This clonotype was recorded at least ten times. This chain connects TRBV28 to TRBJ1-1; 8 bases agree with TRBD1. V lost 5 bases and J lost 1; bases outside the gene matches: 6. CDR3 size: 15 residues. Germline V CDR1 and CDR2: MDHEN, SYDVKM. The CDR3 protein is CASSRRTGPNTEAFF. The DNA of the CDR3 is TGTGCCAGCAGTCGTAGGACAGGGCCGAACACTGAAGCTTTCTTT.

This clonotype has at least ten counts. The chain is built from TRBV24-1 and TRBJ2-7; 7 bases align to TRBD1. The CDR3 totals 15 residues. CDR1 is KGHDR, CDR2 SFDVKD, per germline. The ends lost 3 bases at V and 2 bases at J; junction bases unmatched: 6. The CDR3 sequence is CATSDPRDSTYEQYF. CDR3 DNA: TGTGCCACCAGTGATCCTCGGGACAGCACCTACGAGCAGTACTTC.

V usage is TRBV2 and J usage is TRBJ1-6, with 8 bases aligning to TRBD1. CDR1 SNHLY and CDR2 FYNNEI come from the germline V gene. The V and J ends lost 3 bases and 5 bases, in that order; junction bases with no gene match: 6. The CDR3 length is 16 residues. In DNA, the CDR3 is TGTGCCAGCAGTGACCGGACAGGGAAGGATAATTCACCCCTCCACTTT. Protein: CASSDRTGKDNSPLHF. Full variable domain (missing parts from reference TRBV2 and TRBJ1-6): EPEVTQTPSHQVTQMGQEVILRCVPISNHLYFYWYRQILGQKVEFLVSFYNNEISEKSEIFDDQFSVERPDGSNFTLKIRSTKLEDSAMYFCASSDRTGKDNSPLHFGNGTRLTVT.

V usage is TRBV20-1 and J usage is TRBJ1-1, with D uncertain. The CDR3 is made up of 13 amino acids. The V gene lost 5 bases and the J gene lost 4 bases, with 14 bases spanning the gap. The germline V gene has CDR1 DFQATT and CDR2 SNEGSKA (reference sequence). CDR3 residues: CSAGSGKITEAFF. CDR3 DNA sequence: TGCAGTGCTGGTTCCGGGAAGATCACTGAAGCTTTCTTT.

This clonotype has a handful of counts. The chain employs TRBV29-1 and TRBJ2-7, with D maybe TRBD1 (6 bases). In germline, CDR1 is SQVTM, CDR2 ANQGSEA. The CDR3 is made up of 13 amino acids. V shed 6 bases and J shed 2 bases, with 14 bases lying between them. CDR3 residues: CSVTVDSAYEQYF. The CDR3 DNA follows: TGCAGCGTGACTGTGGACAGCGCCTACGAGCAGTACTTC.

This clonotype showed up many times. The V call is TRBV6-5, the J call TRBJ2-7; 13 nucleotides align to TRBD2. CDR3 length equals 17 residues. J was trimmed by 3 bases and V by 0 bases; bases with no gene match: 5. Germline V gene sequence: CDR1 MNHEY, CDR2 SVGAGI. CDR3 bases: TGTGCCAGCAGTTACTCCCTGGGACTAGCGGGAAGCTACGAGCAGTACTTC. It yields the protein CASSYSLGLAGSYEQYF.

This clonotype was observed a few times. The chain joins TRBV29-1 to TRBJ2-5; the match to TRBD2 covers 15 bases. Germline lookup yields CDR1 SQVTM and CDR2 ANQGSEA. There are 18 residues in the CDR3. Unmatched junction bases numbered 16, after V lost 6 bases and J lost 5 bases. CDR3 nucleotide sequence: TGCAGCGTCGCCCGCATGGGACTAGCGGGAGGACCGGGGGAGACCCAGTACTTC. This gives the protein CSVARMGLAGGPGETQYF. Full variable domain (missing parts from reference TRBV29-1 and TRBJ2-5): SAVISQKPSRDICQRGTSLTIQCQVDSQVTMMFWYRQQPGQSLTLIATANQGSEATYESGFVIDKFPISRPNLTFSTLTVSNMSPEDSSIYLCSVARMGLAGGPGETQYFGPGTRLLVL.

This clonotype was seen many times. This sequence joins TRBV5-1 and TRBJ2-3; 7 bases are a match to TRBD1. The junction had 8 bases not matched to a gene; V was cut back by 6 bases and J by 4 bases. The CDR3 has 14 residues. The germline CDR1 and CDR2 sequences are SGHRS and YFSETQ. CDR3 sequence reads: CASMGQSTADTQYF. CDR3 nucleotides: TGCGCCAGCATGGGACAGTCGACAGCAGATACGCAGTATTTT.

This clonotype was counted many times. The rearrangement uses TRBV7-3 and TRBJ1-1; 7 bases map to TRBD1. The CDR3 extends over 15 amino acids. Germline CDR1 SGHTA, CDR2 FQGTGA. V shed 5 bases, J shed 6 bases, and the junction held 12 bases outside the gene matches. This chain's CDR3 is CASSPGQEQYPEAFF. The DNA of the CDR3 is TGTGCCAGCAGCCCAGGACAGGAGCAGTATCCTGAAGCTTTCTTT.

The gene calls are TRBV19 and TRBJ2-6; 7 nucleotides line up with TRBD1. Germline loops: CDR1 LNHDA, CDR2 SQIVND (reference sequence). The CDR3 is made up of 15 amino acids. Trimming cost V 7 bases and J 4 bases; bases outside gene matches: 7. CDR3 nucleotide sequence: TGTGCCAGTACCCTAACAGGGGTCGGGGCCAACGTCCTGACTTTC. Translating gives CASTLTGVGANVLTF.

This clonotype was counted once. At one end the junction does not follow the germline gene, possibly because of a read error. The V call is TRBV15, the J call TRBJ2-7, with a possible D match to TRBD1 (6 bases). The CDR3 consists of 18 residues. The germline CDR1 and CDR2 sequences are LNHNV and YYDKDF (reference sequence). As DNA, the CDR3 is TGTGCCGCCAGCAGAACTGCATGGGCACAGGGTTTTGGCGACGAGCAGTACTTC. Its protein is CAASRTAWAQGFGDEQYF.

The J gene is TRBJ1-2, the V gene TRBV24-1, with D possibly TRBD1 on 5 matching bases. Trimming took off 3 bases at V and 5 bases at J, with 12 bases between the two ends. The CDR3 covers 14 residues. Germline V lookup: CDR1 KGHDR, CDR2 SFDVKD. The chain's CDR3 is CATSDGHRGYGYTF. In DNA, the CDR3 is TGTGCCACCAGTGATGGACACCGTGGGTATGGCTACACCTTC.

This clonotype was recorded at least ten times. This sequence joins TRBV24-1 and TRBJ1-1; no clear D gene. V lost 4 bases and J 1 base, leaving 9 bases between the germline ends. This CDR3 is 14 amino acids long. Germline-derived CDR1 and CDR2 are KGHDR and SFDVKD. The CDR3 here is CATSDSARNTEAFF. The CDR3 nucleotides are TGTGCCACCAGTGACTCAGCGAGGAACACTGAAGCTTTCTTT.

This chain connects TRBV15 to TRBJ2-4; 9 bases map to TRBD2. The CDR3 extends over 17 amino acids. CDR1 and CDR2 from the germline V gene are LNHNV and YYDKDF (reference sequence). Unmatched junction bases numbered 9, after V lost 0 bases and J lost 6 bases. In nucleotides, the CDR3 is TGTGCCACCAGCAGAGATTGGCGGGAGGGCCATAGAAACATTCAGTACTTC. Protein sequence: CATSRDWREGHRNIQYF.

This clonotype was seen more than once but under ten times. The J gene is TRBJ2-5, the V gene TRBV19; D unresolved. The germline V gene has CDR1 LNHDA and CDR2 SQIVND (reference sequence). The CDR3 has 15 amino acids. With 5 bases removed from V and 5 bases from J, the gap between germline ends came to 18 bases. Here the CDR3 reads CASSPYQEPWETQYF. The CDR3 DNA reads as TGTGCCAGTAGTCCTTACCAGGAGCCATGGGAGACCCAGTACTTC. Filled out from reference TRBV19 and TRBJ2-5, the complete variable domain reads DGGITQSPKYLFRKEGQNVTLSCEQNLNHDAMYWYRQDPGQGLRLIYYSQIVNDFQKGDIAEGYSVSREKKESFPLTVTSAQKNPTAFYLCASSPYQEPWETQYFGPGTRLLVL.

This clonotype has more than one count but fewer than ten. A read error is possible here, since a much larger clone lies one base away. The chain uses TRBV12-3 or TRBV12-4 and TRBJ2-2; weak D call: TRBD2 (5 bases). This CDR3 comprises 12 residues. CDR3 residues: CASIRGTGELLF. The CDR3 DNA sequence: TGTGCCAGCATTCGAGGTACCGGGGAGCTGCTTTTT.

As to this clonotype: This may come from a read error, since a much larger clone is one base off. The V and J genes are TRBV6-9 and TRBJ2-7; 7 positions match TRBD2. The CDR3 extends over 15 amino acids. Germline CDR1 is MNHGY and CDR2 is SVAAGI. In DNA, the CDR3 is TGTGCCGGCAGTTACGTGTGGGAGGGCTTCTACGAGCAGTACTTC. Protein: CAGSYVWEGFYEQYF.

At least ten counts were recorded for this clonotype. The chain is built from TRBV11-2 and TRBJ2-4; no reliable D call. CDR3 length: 13 residues. Germline CDR1 and CDR2: SGHAT and FQNNGV. The V and J ends lost 5 bases and 5 bases respectively, with 10 bases between them. The CDR3 nucleotides are TGTGCCAGCAGCCCCATCGTGGAAAACATTCAGTACTTC. Its translation: CASSPIVENIQYF.